A selection of T cell receptor beta chains follows, all from one sample in a study of T-cell reconstitution after alpha-beta-depleted transplantation in children. MiXCR, applied by TCRdb to the PCR reads, yields one record per CDR3 protein. The sample holds over 200,000 distinct CDR3 sequences, roughly 10% seen once. The starting material was PBMCs from the stem cell graft donor, obtained from the stem cell graft. These receptors came from a human donor who donated a stem cell graft to a child with acute lymphoblastic leukemia. Each CDR3 is given with its conserved first and last residue. Each record gives: D gene, J gene, clone size, V gene, CDR3 DNA, CDR3 protein. A D gene is named only where the DNA matches it firmly. A clone size is listed for some rows: how often the clone was seen (once, few, many), or a class if it is expanded.

D gene: .; J gene: TRBJ1-3; clone size: .; V gene: TRBV12-3/TRBV12-4; CDR3 DNA: TGTGCCAGCAGTTTAGATCGGGGAAACACCATATATTTT; CDR3 protein: CASSLDRGNTIYF
D gene: TRBD1; J gene: TRBJ1-6; clone size: few; V gene: TRBV12-3/TRBV12-4; CDR3 DNA: TGTGCCAGCAGTCGGGACAGGGAGGGTTCACCCCTCCACTTT; CDR3 protein: CASSRDREGSPLHF
D gene: .; J gene: TRBJ2-7; clone size: few; V gene: TRBV6-6; CDR3 DNA: TGTGCCAGCAGTTCCCACAATGGCTACGAGCAGTACTTC; CDR3 protein: CASSSHNGYEQYF
D gene: .; J gene: TRBJ2-5; clone size: many; V gene: TRBV12-3/TRBV12-4; CDR3 DNA: TGTGCCAGCAGTCCCTCTACGAGGTTGGGGACCCAGTACTTC; CDR3 protein: CASSPSTRLGTQYF
D gene: TRBD1; J gene: TRBJ1-1; clone size: .; V gene: TRBV7-2; CDR3 DNA: TGTGCCAGCAGCTTAGGGGACAGGGTATCCGGAGCTTTCTTT; CDR3 protein: CASSLGDRVSGAFF
D gene: TRBD2; J gene: TRBJ2-5; clone size: .; V gene: TRBV2; CDR3 DNA: TGTGCCAGCAGTGATTTAGGGCTAGCGGTGAAAGAGACCCAGTACTTC; CDR3 protein: CASSDLGLAVKETQYF
D gene: TRBD1; J gene: TRBJ2-7; clone size: many; V gene: TRBV7-9; CDR3 DNA: TGTGCCAGCAGCAGGGGACAGGAGAGCTCCTACGAGCAGTACTTC; CDR3 protein: CASSRGQESSYEQYF
D gene: .; J gene: TRBJ1-1; clone size: many; V gene: TRBV5-1; CDR3 DNA: TGCGCCAGCAGCTCGACGGCGGACCCGGATACTGAAGCTTTCTTT; CDR3 protein: CASSSTADPDTEAFF
D gene: .; J gene: TRBJ2-5; clone size: many; V gene: TRBV20-1; CDR3 DNA: TGCAGTGCACTCGGACCCTTAGCCCAAGAGACCCAGTACTTC; CDR3 protein: CSALGPLAQETQYF
D gene: TRBD1; J gene: TRBJ1-6; clone size: many; V gene: TRBV3-1; CDR3 DNA: TGTGCCAGCAGCCTCGGCGGACAGGGCGATTCACCCCTCCACTTT; CDR3 protein: CASSLGGQGDSPLHF
D gene: TRBD1; J gene: TRBJ2-7; clone size: few; V gene: TRBV10-3; CDR3 DNA: TGTGCCATCAGTGAGACCTCGACAGGGATGGACGAGCAGTACTTC; CDR3 protein: CAISETSTGMDEQYF
D gene: TRBD2; J gene: TRBJ2-3; clone size: .; V gene: TRBV2; CDR3 DNA: TGTGCCAGCAGTGAAGGGTCTTTAGGGACTAGCGGAAACACAGATACGCAGTATTTT; CDR3 protein: CASSEGSLGTSGNTDTQYF
D gene: .; J gene: TRBJ1-2; clone size: few; V gene: TRBV4-1; CDR3 DNA: TGCGCCAGCAGCCAAGATGTGACAGATATTGGCTACACCTTC; CDR3 protein: CASSQDVTDIGYTF
D gene: TRBD2; J gene: TRBJ2-3; clone size: few; V gene: TRBV4-2; CDR3 DNA: TGTGCCAGCAGCCCGAGAGCGGGGGGGCCCTCCCCTACGCAGTATTTT; CDR3 protein: CASSPRAGGPSPTQYF
D gene: .; J gene: TRBJ1-4; clone size: .; V gene: TRBV7-2; CDR3 DNA: TGTGCCAGCAGCTTATTGGGACCGTTTGCAACTAATGAAAAACTGTTTTTT; CDR3 protein: CASSLLGPFATNEKLFF
D gene: TRBD1; J gene: TRBJ2-7; clone size: few; V gene: TRBV27; CDR3 DNA: TGTGCCAGCAGACCGGGACAGTCTACCTACGAGCAGTACTTC; CDR3 protein: CASRPGQSTYEQYF
D gene: .; J gene: TRBJ2-1; clone size: many; V gene: TRBV6-5; CDR3 DNA: TGTGCCAGCAGTTACGGCGACGGACCCCCAGAGCAGTTCTTC; CDR3 protein: CASSYGDGPPEQFF
D gene: TRBD1; J gene: TRBJ2-6; clone size: few; V gene: TRBV7-2; CDR3 DNA: TGTGCCAGCAGCTTAAACAGGGGCGGCTCTGGGGCCAACGTCCTGACTTTC; CDR3 protein: CASSLNRGGSGANVLTF
D gene: .; J gene: TRBJ1-2; clone size: many; V gene: TRBV12-3/TRBV12-4; CDR3 DNA: TGTGCCAGCAAGAAACAGGGTTTGGATTATGGCTACACCTTC; CDR3 protein: CASKKQGLDYGYTF
D gene: .; J gene: TRBJ2-5; clone size: .; V gene: TRBV5-1; CDR3 DNA: TGCGCCAGCAGCTTGTCTCCGGGGGTTGGGGAGACCCAGTACTTC; CDR3 protein: CASSLSPGVGETQYF
D gene: .; J gene: TRBJ1-1; clone size: few; V gene: TRBV3-1; CDR3 DNA: TGTGCCAGCAGCCCCGCCCTTACCGCTGAAGCTTTCTTT; CDR3 protein: CASSPALTAEAFF
D gene: .; J gene: TRBJ1-5; clone size: .; V gene: TRBV10-3; CDR3 DNA: TGTGCCATCAGTGAGGGAGGGGGGGGACAGCCCCAGCATTTT; CDR3 protein: CAISEGGGGQPQHF
D gene: .; J gene: TRBJ1-2; clone size: .; V gene: TRBV27; CDR3 DNA: TGTGCCAGCAGCAAATATACCAGGGGAGATAACTATGGCTACACCTTC; CDR3 protein: CASSKYTRGDNYGYTF
D gene: .; J gene: TRBJ2-1; clone size: .; V gene: TRBV29-1; CDR3 DNA: TGCAGCGTACTGGCCGGGAACCCATACAATGAGCAGTTCTTC; CDR3 protein: CSVLAGNPYNEQFF
D gene: .; J gene: TRBJ1-2; clone size: few; V gene: TRBV11-2; CDR3 DNA: TGTGCCAGCAGCTTAGTCGGGGGCAGTTCTGCCTATGGCTACACCTTC; CDR3 protein: CASSLVGGSSAYGYTF
D gene: .; J gene: TRBJ1-1; clone size: .; V gene: TRBV18; CDR3 DNA: TGTACCAGCTCACCCTCGGTCCGGAACACTGAAGCTTTCTTT; CDR3 protein: CTSSPSVRNTEAFF
D gene: .; J gene: TRBJ2-3; clone size: .; V gene: TRBV30; CDR3 DNA: TGTGCCTGGAACCGACTACAGAGCACAGATACGCAGTATTTT; CDR3 protein: CAWNRLQSTDTQYF
D gene: .; J gene: TRBJ1-1; clone size: many; V gene: TRBV5-6; CDR3 DNA: TGTGCCAGCAGCCCCTGGACGGTGAACACTGAAGCTTTCTTT; CDR3 protein: CASSPWTVNTEAFF
D gene: TRBD2; J gene: TRBJ2-2; clone size: .; V gene: TRBV4-2; CDR3 DNA: TGTGCCAGCAGCCTACCAGCGGGGAAGAACACCGGGGAGCTGTTTTTT; CDR3 protein: CASSLPAGKNTGELFF
D gene: TRBD2; J gene: TRBJ2-7; clone size: few; V gene: TRBV4-3; CDR3 DNA: TGCGCCAGCAGCCAAGATCAGGGGACACGGGGGGGAGAGCAGTACTTC; CDR3 protein: CASSQDQGTRGGEQYF
D gene: .; J gene: TRBJ2-7; clone size: .; V gene: TRBV5-5; CDR3 DNA: TGTGCCAGCAGCTTGCTTGGGACCCAAAGAGTCGAGCAGTACTTC; CDR3 protein: CASSLLGTQRVEQYF
D gene: .; J gene: TRBJ2-3; clone size: .; V gene: TRBV24-1; CDR3 DNA: TGTGCCACCAGTCCACCCGGGCAGGGAGATACGCAGTATTTT; CDR3 protein: CATSPPGQGDTQYF
D gene: .; J gene: TRBJ1-4; clone size: few; V gene: TRBV12-3/TRBV12-4; CDR3 DNA: TGTGCCAGCGATTCACAGGGCTATGAAAAACTGTTTTTT; CDR3 protein: CASDSQGYEKLFF
D gene: .; J gene: TRBJ2-4; clone size: .; V gene: TRBV11-1; CDR3 DNA: TGTGCCAGCAGCTTATCGACTACCACCAAAAACATTCAGTACTTC; CDR3 protein: CASSLSTTTKNIQYF
D gene: TRBD2; J gene: TRBJ2-1; clone size: .; V gene: TRBV18; CDR3 DNA: TGTGCCAGCTCACCAAACGCGGGAGGGCCAACCCGTTACAATGAGCAGTTCTTC; CDR3 protein: CASSPNAGGPTRYNEQFF
D gene: .; J gene: TRBJ2-7; clone size: few; V gene: TRBV29-1; CDR3 DNA: TGCAGCGTTGAAGGGGGCGTCTACGAGCAGTACTTC; CDR3 protein: CSVEGGVYEQYF
D gene: .; J gene: TRBJ2-2; clone size: .; V gene: TRBV5-1; CDR3 DNA: TGCGCCAGCAGCACAGGGACGACGGGCACCGGGGAGCTGTTTTTT; CDR3 protein: CASSTGTTGTGELFF
D gene: TRBD2; J gene: TRBJ2-3; clone size: few; V gene: TRBV5-1; CDR3 DNA: TGCGCCAGCAGCGTGGGGACTACGAGCGACCTCACAGATACGCAGTATTTT; CDR3 protein: CASSVGTTSDLTDTQYF
D gene: TRBD1; J gene: TRBJ1-5; clone size: many; V gene: TRBV5-1; CDR3 DNA: TGCGCCAGCAGCGAGGGGGCAGGCAATCAGCCCCAGCATTTT; CDR3 protein: CASSEGAGNQPQHF
D gene: .; J gene: TRBJ2-4; clone size: .; V gene: TRBV12-3/TRBV12-4; CDR3 DNA: TGTGCCAGCAGTTTAGCGGGGGAAAACATTCAGTACTTC; CDR3 protein: CASSLAGENIQYF
D gene: .; J gene: TRBJ1-2; clone size: many; V gene: TRBV11-2; CDR3 DNA: TGTGCCAGCAGCTTAGTTTGGGAGTATGGCTACACCTTC; CDR3 protein: CASSLVWEYGYTF
D gene: .; J gene: TRBJ1-2; clone size: few; V gene: TRBV6-5; CDR3 DNA: TGTGCCAGCATTTCTTTGGACGGGGTTGGCTACACCTTC; CDR3 protein: CASISLDGVGYTF
D gene: TRBD1; J gene: TRBJ1-1; clone size: .; V gene: TRBV7-9; CDR3 DNA: TGTGCCAGCAGCCCTGATCAGGGGGTCGGCACTGAAGCTTTCTTT; CDR3 protein: CASSPDQGVGTEAFF
D gene: TRBD1; J gene: TRBJ1-1; clone size: .; V gene: TRBV10-1; CDR3 DNA: TGCGCCAGCAGGAGTGGACAGGGGGCCGCTGAAGCTTTCTTT; CDR3 protein: CASRSGQGAAEAFF